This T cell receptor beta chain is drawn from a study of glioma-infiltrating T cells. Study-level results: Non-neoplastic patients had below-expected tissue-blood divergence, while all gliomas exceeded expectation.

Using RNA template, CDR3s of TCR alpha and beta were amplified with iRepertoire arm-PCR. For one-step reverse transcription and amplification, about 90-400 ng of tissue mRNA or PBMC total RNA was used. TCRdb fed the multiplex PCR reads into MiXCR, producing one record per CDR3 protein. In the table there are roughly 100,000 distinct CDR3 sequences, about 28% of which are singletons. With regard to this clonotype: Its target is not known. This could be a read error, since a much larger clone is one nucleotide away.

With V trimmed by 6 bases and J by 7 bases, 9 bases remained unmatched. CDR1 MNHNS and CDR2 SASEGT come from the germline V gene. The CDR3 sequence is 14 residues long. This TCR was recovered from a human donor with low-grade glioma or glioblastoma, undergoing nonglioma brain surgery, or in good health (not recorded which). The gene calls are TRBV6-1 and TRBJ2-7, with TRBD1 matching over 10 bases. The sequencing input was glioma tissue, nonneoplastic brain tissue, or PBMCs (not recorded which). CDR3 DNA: TGTGCCAGCAGAGCCGGGACAGGGGACGGTGAGCAGTACTTC. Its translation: CASRAGTGDGEQYF.